A selection of T cell receptor beta chains follows, all from one sample in a study of cytomegalovirus exposure and HLA in healthy donors. Some clones are missing from TCRdb's copy, which holds only in-frame ones; the method was immunoSEQ multiplex PCR. There are about 200,000 clones in the sample; 85% to 90% occur only once, and 1% to 1.5% lies in the top ten. The sample taken for sequencing was PBMCs. These receptors originate from a man between 25 and 39 years old in good health and CMV-seronegative. Each CDR3 is given with its conserved first and last residue. Fields, in order: J gene, V gene, clone size, D gene, CDR3 DNA, CDR3 protein. A D gene is named only where the DNA matches it firmly. Some rows have no size entry. The others give once, few or many, or a class for an expanded clone.

>TRBJ1-1|TRBV7-2|-|TRBD1
TGTGCCAGCAGCCAACAGGGGGCGAACACTGAAGCTTTCTTT
CASSQQGANTEAFF
>TRBJ2-5|TRBV11-2|-|-
TGTGCCAGCAGCTTAGAAGGCCCAACTCGCGGGACCCAGTACTTC
CASSLEGPTRGTQYF
>TRBJ2-7|TRBV6-1|-|TRBD2
TGTGCCAGCAGGGCGACTAGCGGCATTAGCTACGAGCAGTACTTC
CASRATSGISYEQYF
>TRBJ2-5|TRBV11-2|-|TRBD2
TGTGCCAGCAGCTTAGGGAGACAGAGCGGGAGTGACTTC
CASSLGRQSGSDF
>TRBJ1-4|TRBV27|-|-
TGTGCCAGTAGAGAGGCGGGGGCTGACGAAAAACTGTTTTTT
CASREAGADEKLFF
>TRBJ1-1|TRBV7-2|-|-
TGTGCCAGCAGCTTAGCGCAGGAGAACACTGAAGCTTTCTTT
CASSLAQENTEAFF
>TRBJ2-1|TRBV7-2|-|-
TGTGCCAGCAGCTCTCAACCCGGGAACAATGAGCAGTTCTTC
CASSSQPGNNEQFF
>TRBJ1-2|TRBV7-9|-|-
TGTGCCAGCAGCTTAGCAACAGGGCTCTATGGCTACACCTTC
CASSLATGLYGYTF
>TRBJ2-2|TRBV6-5|-|TRBD1
TGTGCCAGCAGTTACCCGGGACAGGGGGCGGAGGAGCTGTTTTTT
CASSYPGQGAEELFF
>TRBJ1-2|TRBV18|few|-
TGTGCCAGCTCACCGGTCGGGGGGCCTGGCTACACCTTC
CASSPVGGPGYTF
>TRBJ1-3|TRBV28|-|-
TGTGCCAGCAGTTGGCGGGGAAACACCATATATTTT
CASSWRGNTIYF
>TRBJ2-1|TRBV13|-|TRBD2
TGTGCCAGCAGCTTAGCCCGGACTAGCGGGAGTAGGAATGAGCAGTTCTTC
CASSLARTSGSRNEQFF
>TRBJ2-7|TRBV5-1|-|TRBD2
TGCGCCAGCAGCTGGGGGGGCTACGAGCAGTACTTC
CASSWGGYEQYF
>TRBJ2-7|TRBV5-1|-|-
TGCGCCAGCAGCGAGAGCGGTGTCTCCTACGAGCAGTACTTC
CASSESGVSYEQYF
>TRBJ2-7|TRBV5-6|-|TRBD1
TGTGCCAGCAGCTTGGACAGGGGGCTCGAGCAGTACTTC
CASSLDRGLEQYF
>TRBJ2-7|TRBV6-1|-|TRBD1
TGTGCCAGCAGTGCCGGACAGGGAAGCTACGAGCAGTACTTC
CASSAGQGSYEQYF
>TRBJ2-7|TRBV11-2|-|-
TGTGCCAGCAGCTTAGGCGGCGGGACCTACGAGCAGTACTTC
CASSLGGGTYEQYF
>TRBJ1-3|TRBV7-9|-|TRBD1
TGTGCCAGCAGCTTAGCTGGACAGGGGGCCGTAAACACCATATATTTT
CASSLAGQGAVNTIYF
>TRBJ2-7|TRBV10-3|-|-
TGTGCCATCAGTGAGGGACTTCCCCTCGAGCAGTACTTC
CAISEGLPLEQYF
>TRBJ2-5|TRBV7-6|-|TRBD1
TGTGCCAGCAGCTTAGCGGACAGGGGCGCAGAGACCCAGTACTTC
CASSLADRGAETQYF
>TRBJ2-3|TRBV6-1|-|-
TGTGCCAGCAGTCCCACAGGGTGGGAAGATACGCAGTATTTT
CASSPTGWEDTQYF
>TRBJ2-5|TRBV11-2|-|-
TGTGCCAGCAGCCCAACAGGGCTCGGTGGCGGGCAGTACTTC
CASSPTGLGGGQYF
>TRBJ2-2|TRBV11-2|-|-
TGTGCCAGCAGCTTAAACAGGGTCTTGGTCACCGGGGAGCTGTTTTTT
CASSLNRVLVTGELFF
>TRBJ2-3|TRBV10-2|-|-
TGCGCCAGCAGTGAGTTAGCAGGGGGCACAGATACGCAGTATTTT
CASSELAGGTDTQYF
>TRBJ2-3|TRBV28|-|TRBD1
TGTGCCAGCAGTTTTGCGGGACAGGGAGCAACAGATACGCAGTATTTT
CASSFAGQGATDTQYF
>TRBJ1-5|TRBV7-2|-|-
TGTGCCAGCAGTACCCGAGTCCGGCAGCCCCAGCATTTT
CASSTRVRQPQHF
>TRBJ1-1|TRBV4-1|-|-
TGCGCCAGCAGCCAAGTTGCGGGGCCGCCTATGAACACTGAAGCTTTCTTT
CASSQVAGPPMNTEAFF
>TRBJ2-7|TRBV21-1|-|-
TGTGCCAGCAGACCGTTACTAGCGGGAGATTTTCCTTACGAGCAGTACTTC
CASRPLLAGDFPYEQYF